The rows below give T cell receptor beta chains drawn from one sample of a study of OX40 agonist ivuxolimab in advanced cancers. Produced via immunoSEQ multiplex PCR; TCRdb's table is partial and in-frame only. The table shows roughly 80,000 clones, with about 93% occurring only once. The sample was CD4+ or CD8+ T cells sorted from blood, taken in a trial of the OX40 agonist ivuxolimab. These receptors originate from an adult with an advanced solid tumor such as melanoma, head and neck, liver or kidney cancer. CDR3s include the opening cysteine and the closing phenylalanine or tryptophan. The order of the fields is CDR3 DNA, CDR3 protein, clone size, D gene, J gene, V gene. A D gene is named only where the DNA matches it firmly. A clone size is listed for some rows: how often the clone was seen (once, few, many), or a class if it is expanded.

TGTGCCAGCCTTGACACTTTGAGGGGAGATAATTCACCCCTCCACTTT | CASLDTLRGDNSPLHF | NA | NA | TRBJ1-6 | TRBV4-2
TGTGCCAGCAGTTTATTACAGGGTACGCTTAACTATGGCTACACCTTC | CASSLLQGTLNYGYTF | NA | NA | TRBJ1-2 | TRBV28
TGCGCCAGCAGCTTGCTTGGGCTAGGCAGCAATGAGCAGTTCTTC | CASSLLGLGSNEQFF | once | NA | TRBJ2-1 | TRBV5-1
TGTGCCAGCAGCTGGGGGGCGGTCCCCTACAATGAGCAGTTCTTC | CASSWGAVPYNEQFF | NA | NA | TRBJ2-1 | TRBV7-2
TGTGCCATCAGTGAGGCAGGGACCTCCTACGAGCAGTACTTC | CAISEAGTSYEQYF | NA | NA | TRBJ2-7 | TRBV10-3
TGCGCCAGCAGCGATGACAAGGGGAATGAAAAACTGTTTTTT | CASSDDKGNEKLFF | NA | NA | TRBJ1-4 | TRBV5-1
TGTGCCAGCAGCGTAGGACTAGCGGGGTTGTTAGAGACCCAGTACTTC | CASSVGLAGLLETQYF | NA | TRBD2 | TRBJ2-5 | TRBV9
TGTGCCAGCACCCAACTAGTGTACCAAGAGACCCAGTACTTC | CASTQLVYQETQYF | NA | NA | TRBJ2-5 | TRBV28
TGTGCCAGCAGCTTAGCGCCGGGTGGTGGGTATGGCTACACCTTC | CASSLAPGGGYGYTF | NA | NA | TRBJ1-2 | TRBV7-3
TGCACCAGCAGCCAATTGGAAGGGGGACCGGGAAGCGAGAACACCGGGGAGCTGTTTTTT | CTSSQLEGGPGSENTGELFF | NA | NA | TRBJ2-2 | TRBV1
TGTGCCAGCAGACTTGGGACAGGGGGCGCGAACACCGGGGAGCTGTTTTTT | CASRLGTGGANTGELFF | once | TRBD1 | TRBJ2-2 | TRBV28
TGTGCCAGCACCTGGGGGGGTGGAGGGGAGCTGTTTTTT | CASTWGGGGELFF | NA | TRBD2 | TRBJ2-2 | TRBV28
TGTGCCTGGAGTGTAGGGTCCCCCAGGGACGAGCAGTACTTC | CAWSVGSPRDEQYF | NA | NA | TRBJ2-7 | TRBV30
TGTGCCACCAGCTGGGGACAGGGTGGCAATCAGCCCCAGCATTTT | CATSWGQGGNQPQHF | NA | TRBD1 | TRBJ1-5 | TRBV15
TGCGCCAGCAGCTTAAAGAACACTGAAGCTTTCTTT | CASSLKNTEAFF | NA | NA | TRBJ1-1 | TRBV5-1
TGCGCCAGCAGCCAAGAGTCTAGGGTAGCGGGAGGGGAGCAGTACTTC | CASSQESRVAGGEQYF | NA | TRBD2 | TRBJ2-7 | TRBV4-1
TGTGCCAGCAGCTTAGAATCTGGGCGCGAGACCCAGTACTTC | CASSLESGRETQYF | NA | NA | TRBJ2-5 | TRBV7-2
TGTGCCAGCAGTTTACCCGGGCAGGGCTATAGCAATCAGCCCCAGCATTTT | CASSLPGQGYSNQPQHF | NA | NA | TRBJ1-5 | TRBV28
TGTGCCAGCAGCTTGGAGGTAGCTACGCAGTATTTT | CASSLEVATQYF | NA | NA | TRBJ2-3 | TRBV5-5
TGTGCCAGCTCAAGACGGACAGGGTCGGGAGAGCAGTACTTC | CASSRRTGSGEQYF | NA | TRBD1 | TRBJ2-5 | TRBV18
TGTGCCAGTACCCTTGGTTGGCAGGGGGCCCAGCCCCAGCATTTT | CASTLGWQGAQPQHF | NA | TRBD1 | TRBJ1-5 | TRBV28
TGTGCCAGCAGCCCGGGACGGGACTATGGCTACACCTTC | CASSPGRDYGYTF | NA | NA | TRBJ1-2 | TRBV7-9
TGTGCCAGCTCACCACCGTCACTAAGTTACGAGCAGTACTTC | CASSPPSLSYEQYF | NA | NA | TRBJ2-7 | TRBV18
TGTGCCAGCAGCTTGTCCCCACAGCTCTCCTACGAGCAGTACTTC | CASSLSPQLSYEQYF | NA | NA | TRBJ2-7 | TRBV5-8
TGTGCCACCGCCCCCGGGGGCCTTGCAACTAATGAAAAACTGTTTTTT | CATAPGGLATNEKLFF | NA | NA | TRBJ1-4 | TRBV10-3
TGTGCCAGCAGCTCTGGACTGGGTCGTGGCTACACCTTC | CASSSGLGRGYTF | NA | NA | TRBJ1-2 | TRBV7-9
TGTGCCAGCTCTCTCGGCGGACTGCTCAATGAGCAGTTCTTC | CASSLGGLLNEQFF | NA | NA | TRBJ2-1 | TRBV18
TGTGCCAGTAGTATAGACACAGGGGGCGGAGGAGATACGCAGTATTTT | CASSIDTGGGGDTQYF | NA | TRBD1 | TRBJ2-3 | TRBV19
TGCAGCGTTGATCCCGGAACAGACGAGCAGTACTTC | CSVDPGTDEQYF | once | NA | TRBJ2-7 | TRBV29-1
TGTGCCAGCGGTGCGGGACAGTTCACAGATACGCAGTATTTT | CASGAGQFTDTQYF | once | NA | TRBJ2-3 | TRBV6-1
TGCGCCAGCAGTGAGTCGAACAGGGAGGGCACTGAAGCTTTCTTT | CASSESNREGTEAFF | once | NA | TRBJ1-1 | TRBV10-1
TGTGCCAGCAGCCCGGGGACAGTCGGAAACACCATATATTTT | CASSPGTVGNTIYF | NA | TRBD1 | TRBJ1-3 | TRBV25-1
TGCGCCAGCAGCCAAGAGGGACAGGGGGTCGGGACGCAGTATTTT | CASSQEGQGVGTQYF | NA | TRBD1 | TRBJ2-3 | TRBV4-3
TGTGCCACCAGCAAACAGGCCCCCGGGACAGGGGGCGAGCAGTACTTC | CATSKQAPGTGGEQYF | once | TRBD1 | TRBJ2-7 | TRBV15
TGTGCCAGTAATGCCCGGGACAGCATGACCGGGGAGCTGTTTTTT | CASNARDSMTGELFF | once | TRBD1 | TRBJ2-2 | TRBV19
TGTGCCAGTAGTTACCAGGGGCTATCCTCCTACGAGCAGTACTTC | CASSYQGLSSYEQYF | once | NA | TRBJ2-7 | TRBV19
TGTGCCAGCAGCAACTCCGTGAGACAGGGGGAAACCTACGAGCAGTACTTC | CASSNSVRQGETYEQYF | NA | NA | TRBJ2-7 | TRBV21-1
TGTGCCAGCAGCCACGGACAGACCAATCAGCCCCAGCATTTT | CASSHGQTNQPQHF | NA | NA | TRBJ1-5 | TRBV6-5
TGTGCCTGGGAACCTAGACTAGCCCTAGCCAAAAACATTCAGTACTTC | CAWEPRLALAKNIQYF | NA | TRBD2 | TRBJ2-4 | TRBV30
TGTGCCAGCAGCCAGGGTGGCACCGGGGAGCTGTTTTTT | CASSQGGTGELFF | NA | NA | TRBJ2-2 | TRBV27
TGTGCCAGCAGCGCCGAGGCCCGAGGCCGGGAATCTGAAGCTTTCTTT | CASSAEARGRESEAFF | NA | NA | TRBJ1-1 | TRBV9
TGTGCCAGCACCAAGGACAGGAATAGCAATCAGCCCCAGCATTTT | CASTKDRNSNQPQHF | NA | TRBD1 | TRBJ1-5 | TRBV27
TGTGCCAGCAGTTACGAAGACGGAAGCAATCAGCCCCAGCATTTT | CASSYEDGSNQPQHF | NA | NA | TRBJ1-5 | TRBV6-6